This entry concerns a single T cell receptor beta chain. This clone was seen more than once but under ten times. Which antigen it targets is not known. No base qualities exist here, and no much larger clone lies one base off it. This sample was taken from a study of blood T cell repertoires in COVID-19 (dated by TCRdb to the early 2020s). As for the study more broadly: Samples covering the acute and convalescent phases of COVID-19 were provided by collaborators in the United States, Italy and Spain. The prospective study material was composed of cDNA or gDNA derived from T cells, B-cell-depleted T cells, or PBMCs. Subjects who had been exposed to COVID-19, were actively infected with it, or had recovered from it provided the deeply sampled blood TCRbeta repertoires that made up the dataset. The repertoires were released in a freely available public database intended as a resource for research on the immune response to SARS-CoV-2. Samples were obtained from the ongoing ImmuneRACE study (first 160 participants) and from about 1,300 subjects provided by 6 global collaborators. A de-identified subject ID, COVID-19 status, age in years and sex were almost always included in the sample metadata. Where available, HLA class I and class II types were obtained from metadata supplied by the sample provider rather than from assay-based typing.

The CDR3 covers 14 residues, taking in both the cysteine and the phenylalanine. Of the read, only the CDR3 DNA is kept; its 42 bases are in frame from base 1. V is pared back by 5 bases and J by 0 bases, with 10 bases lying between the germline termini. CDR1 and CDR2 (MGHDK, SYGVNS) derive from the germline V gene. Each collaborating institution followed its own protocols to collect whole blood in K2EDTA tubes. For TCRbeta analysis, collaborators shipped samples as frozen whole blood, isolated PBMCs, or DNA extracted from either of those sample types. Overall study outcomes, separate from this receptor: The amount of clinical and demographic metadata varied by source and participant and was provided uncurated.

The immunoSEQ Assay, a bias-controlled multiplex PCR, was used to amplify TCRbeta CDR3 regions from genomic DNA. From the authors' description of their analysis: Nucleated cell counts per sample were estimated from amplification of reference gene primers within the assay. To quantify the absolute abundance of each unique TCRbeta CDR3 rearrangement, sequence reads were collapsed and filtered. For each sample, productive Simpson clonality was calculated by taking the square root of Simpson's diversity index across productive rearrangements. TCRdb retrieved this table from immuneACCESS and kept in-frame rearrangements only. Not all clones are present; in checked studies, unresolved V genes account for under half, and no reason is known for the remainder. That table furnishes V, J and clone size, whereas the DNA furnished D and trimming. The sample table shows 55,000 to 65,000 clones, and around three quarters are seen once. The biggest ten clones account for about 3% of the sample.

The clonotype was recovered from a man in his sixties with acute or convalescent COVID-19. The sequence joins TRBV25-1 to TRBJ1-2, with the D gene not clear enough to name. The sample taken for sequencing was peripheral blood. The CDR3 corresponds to CASSPHGSNYGYTF. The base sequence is TGTGCCAGCAGTCCACATGGCTCTAACTATGGCTACACCTTC.